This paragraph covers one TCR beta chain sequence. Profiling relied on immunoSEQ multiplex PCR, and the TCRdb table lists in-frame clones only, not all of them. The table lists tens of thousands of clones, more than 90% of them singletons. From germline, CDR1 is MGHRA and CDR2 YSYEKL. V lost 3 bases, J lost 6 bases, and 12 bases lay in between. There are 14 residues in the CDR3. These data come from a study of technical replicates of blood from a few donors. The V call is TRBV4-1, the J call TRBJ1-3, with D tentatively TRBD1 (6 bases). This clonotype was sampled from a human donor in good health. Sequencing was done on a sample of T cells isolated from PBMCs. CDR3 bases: TGCGCCAGCAGCCAGGTGGGACATGAAAACACCATATATTTT. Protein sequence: CASSQVGHENTIYF.